This TCR beta chain originates from a study of neurological immune-mediated disorders. Documented time point: longitudinal time-point 1 (baseline). Study results and limitations: Whereas HTLV-1-associated myelopathy showed the most TCR clonal expansion, multiple sclerosis showed the least, with levels below those of healthy controls. CDR3 amino acid sequences found in expanded clones were never shared across subjects, suggesting private repertoires in all groups.

This clonotype occurred many times. The antigen is undetermined. Over 190 million TCR-beta sequences from 15-18 subjects came from every sequencing run. One entry per CDR3 protein results from TCRdb running MiXCR on the 5' RACE reads. The sample lists over 70,000 distinct CDR3 sequences, more than 8.5% occurring once. The germline CDR1 and CDR2 sequences are SGHAT and FQNNGV. Trimming removed 6 bases at V and 2 bases at J, with 11 bases between. This CDR3 has 15 residues. The V call is TRBV11-2, the J call TRBJ2-6; no clear D. Sequences were obtained from PBMCs. The source is a young man in good health. The CDR3 sequence: CASRTALAGANVLTF. Written as DNA, the CDR3 is TGTGCCAGCAGAACAGCGCTAGCTGGGGCCAACGTCCTGACTTTC. Drawing the rest from reference TRBV11-2 and TRBJ2-6, the complete variable domain is EAGVAQSPRYKIIEKRQSVAFWCNPISGHATLYWYQQILGQGPKLLIQFQNNGVVDDSQLPKDRFSAERLKGVDSTLKIQPAKLEDSAVYLCASRTALAGANVLTFGAGSRLTVL.